This T cell receptor (beta chain) was identified during a study of human T cells and chemical hapten exposure. About the study: Small differences in pooled library volume mainly drove the variation in TCR yields per sample.

Library construction involved attaching unique molecular identifiers to individual cDNA molecules, which allowed quantitative, reproducible TCR counting. TCRdb processed the RACE reads anew with MiXCR; each CDR3 protein has one entry. Among fewer than 45,000 distinct CDR3 sequences listed, just under 4% were seen once. Trimming shortened V by 4 bases and J by 6 bases, and 10 bases separated the two germline ends. This CDR3 is built from 12 residues. Germline CDR1 reads MNHNY; CDR2 reads SVGAGI (reference sequence). The time point denotes: patch test 1, 2 weeks after DPC sensitization. Described treatment: therapeutic diphenylcyclopropenone sensitization with weekly scalp DPC. Total RNA came from unfractionated whole blood. Ahead of applying each patch test, blood was sampled. This clonotype has a count of ten or more. Its antigen is not identified. Overall study findings and caveats: Since the donors had alopecia, their immune response may not be the same as that of healthy people.

This sample comprised whole blood, obtained in connection with sensitization to the hapten diphenylcyclopropenone (DPC). The source is a man in his forties or fifties with alopecia areata. Some clones in this sample may be carry-over from other donors' samples. V and J are TRBV6-6 and TRBJ2-7, with D maybe TRBD1 (5 bases). Here the CDR3 reads CASSLGVVEQYF. CDR3 DNA sequence: TGTGCCAGCAGTTTAGGGGTTGTCGAGCAGTACTTC.